The 28 T cell receptor beta chains in this list originate from one sample, sequenced in a study of blood T cell repertoires in COVID-19. Sequencing was performed with immunoSEQ multiplex PCR; in TCRdb, only in-frame clones are kept and a portion is missing. The data hold fewer than 200,000 clones, with approximately 80% observed a single time. Source material: peripheral blood. The receptors originated from a human donor in a cohort sampled during active COVID-19.

Of note for this clone: Different DNA sequences within this sample yield the same CDR3. This rearrangement joins TRBV5-1 to TRBJ2-5; the match to TRBD1 covers 8 bases. Germline CDR1 is SGHRS and CDR2 is YFSETQ. This CDR3 is 15 amino acids long. The J segment lost 5 bases and the V segment lost 0 bases, leaving 6 bases of the junction unmatched. For the CDR3, the DNA is TGCGCCAGCAGCTTGGAAGGACAGGGTCAGGAGACCCAGTACTTC. Amino acid sequence: CASSLEGQGQETQYF.

The chain recombines TRBV12-5 with TRBJ1-1; 7 nucleotides align to TRBD1. V shed 6 bases, J shed 1 base, and the junction held 11 bases outside the gene matches. The CDR3 loop spans 16 amino acids. Germline CDR1 reads LGHNT; CDR2 reads FRNRAP. CDR3 in DNA: TGTGCTAGTGGCGACGGACAGGCCACGTCGAACACTGAAGCTTTCTTT. It codes for CASGDGQATSNTEAFF.

The chain couples TRBV5-4 to TRBJ2-5, with 12 bases matching TRBD2. Germline assignment: CDR1 SGHNT and CDR2 YYREEE (reference sequence). V lost 4 bases, J lost 5 bases, and 9 bases stayed unmatched. The length of the CDR3 is 16 residues. The CDR3 region is CASSREGLAGGETQYF. CDR3 bases: TGTGCCAGCAGCCGCGAGGGACTAGCGGGCGGGGAGACCCAGTACTTC.

The rearrangement joins TRBV7-8 to TRBJ2-5; possible D gene TRBD1, 6 bases. The germline V gene has CDR1 SGHVS and CDR2 FQNEAQ. CDR3 length equals 16 residues. V was clipped by 6 bases and J by 1 base, with 18 bases between them. Written as DNA, the CDR3 is TGTGCCAGCAGAGCGGTGAGGGGGAAAACCCAAGAGACCCAGTACTTC. Translation: CASRAVRGKTQETQYF.

This clone was recorded only once. The chain is built from TRBV19 and TRBJ1-1; D might be TRBD1 (5 bases). V was pared by 1 base and J by 11 bases, with 20 bases between. Germline values: CDR1 LNHDA, CDR2 SQIVND (reference sequence). This CDR3 is built from 15 residues. Here the CDR3 reads CASSIGGQVGIRAFF. In nucleotides, the CDR3 is TGTGCCAGTAGTATAGGGGGCCAGGTCGGAATCAGGGCTTTCTTT.

The chain has TRBV5-4 and TRBJ1-2, with D maybe TRBD1 (6 bases). With 1 base removed from V and 6 bases from J, the gap between germline ends came to 19 bases. The CDR3 has 16 amino acids. Germline assignment: CDR1 SGHNT and CDR2 YYREEE (reference sequence). The CDR3 DNA sequence: TGTGCCAGCAGCTTGCCCGGTGGGGGCGGCCGAGATGGCTACACCTTC. Translating it yields CASSLPGGGGRDGYTF. The full variable domain, in which reference TRBV5-4 and TRBJ1-2 provide the parts outside the CDR3, is ETGVTQSPTHLIKTRGQQVTLRCSSQSGHNTVSWYQQALGQGPQFIFQYYREEENGRGNFPPRFSGLQFPNYSSELNVNALELDDSALYLCASSLPGGGGRDGYTFGSGTRLTVV.

The V and J genes are TRBV5-1 and TRBJ1-1, with 7 bases aligning to TRBD1. Germline V gene data show CDR1 as SGHRS and CDR2 as YFSETQ. The CDR3 extends over 13 amino acids. V shed 1 base, J shed 10 bases, and the junction held 7 bases outside the gene matches. DNA of the CDR3: TGCGCCAGCAGCTTGAAAGGGGGCACAGGAGCTTTCTTT. Translated: CASSLKGGTGAFF.

The V gene is TRBV4-1, the J gene TRBJ1-2; 10 nucleotides line up with TRBD1. Trimming at V came to 3 bases and at J to 8 bases, leaving 9 bases not matched to a gene. The CDR3 runs to 15 residues. Looked up from germline, CDR1 is MGHRA and CDR2 is YSYEKL. CDR3 DNA sequence: TGCGCCAGCAGCCATCCGACAGGGGGCGCTGGGGGCTACACCTTC. Translation gives CASSHPTGGAGGYTF.

On this clone itself: At one of its ends the junction is not consistent with the germline gene, which may arise from a read error. This sequence joins TRBV28 and TRBJ1-1; 11 bases are shared with TRBD1. CDR3 size: 15 residues. CDR1 is MDHEN, CDR2 SYDVKM, per germline. The CDR3 reads CASRLSGGTGGKAFF. As DNA, the CDR3 is TGTGCCAGCAGGTTATCCGGTGGGACAGGGGGTAAAGCTTTCTTT.

The J gene is TRBJ2-3, the V gene TRBV6-4; TRBD1 is a possible D gene (5 bases). The CDR3 has 15 residues. V lost 6 bases and J lost 5, with 18 bases in between. Germline V gene lookup returns CDR1 MRHNA and CDR2 SNTAGT. CDR3 residues: CASSEGDAKGDTQYF. The DNA for the CDR3 is TGTGCCAGCAGCGAAGGGGATGCGAAAGGAGATACGCAGTATTTT.

This chain joins TRBV6-5 and TRBJ1-6; D might be TRBD1 (6 bases). Trimming shortened V by 5 bases and J by 7 bases, and 12 bases separated the two germline ends. Looked up from germline, CDR1 is MNHEY and CDR2 is SVGAGI. The CDR3 is 14 residues long. CDR3 nucleotide sequence: TGTGCCAGCAGTCCCGACAGGACAAATTCACCCCTCCACTTT. Its protein is CASSPDRTNSPLHF.

This rearrangement joins TRBV5-1 to TRBJ2-3; D remains unclear. Germline V gene lookup returns CDR1 SGHRS and CDR2 YFSETQ. CDR3 length: 15 residues. V was trimmed by 0 bases and J by 0 bases, leaving 8 bases between them. CDR3 region: CASSLDASSTDTQYF. The CDR3 coding sequence is TGCGCCAGCAGCTTGGATGCGAGTAGCACAGATACGCAGTATTTT.

The chain has TRBV29-1 and TRBJ1-1, with unresolved D. CDR3 length equals 13 residues. Trimming left V 8 bases short and J 4 bases short, with 17 bases between. Germline assignment: CDR1 SQVTM and CDR2 ANQGSEA. CDR3 protein: CSTQVKGGTEAFF. The CDR3 DNA follows: TGCAGCACTCAGGTAAAGGGAGGCACTGAAGCTTTCTTT.

The chain has TRBV6-6 and TRBJ1-5, with TRBD1 matching 10 bases. Germline-derived CDR1 and CDR2 are MNHNY and SVGAGI (reference sequence). Germline trimming cut 5 bases from V and 2 bases from J; bases unmatched to any gene: 12. This CDR3 is 18 amino acids long. The CDR3 coding sequence is TGTGCCAGCAGTCCCGGACAGGGGGTGATCGGGCGCAATCAGCCCCAGCATTTT. Translated: CASSPGQGVIGRNQPQHF.

The CDR3 DNA reads as TGTGCCAGTAGTATCTACACTGAAGCTTTCTTT. Translated: CASSIYTEAFF. The rearrangement uses TRBV19 and TRBJ1-1; D remains unclear. Trimming left V 3 bases short and J 3 bases short, with 2 bases between. CDR1 is LNHDA and CDR2 is SQIVND in the germline V gene (reference sequence). There are 11 residues in the CDR3.

With regard to this clone: One end of the junction fails to match germline, which may point to a read error. The chain uses TRBV11-2 and TRBJ1-2; D is ambiguous. This CDR3 comprises 13 residues. Germline V gives CDR1 SGHAT, CDR2 FQNNGV. CDR3 region: CASSLGNSYGYTF. The DNA of the CDR3 is TGTGCCAGCAGTTTAGGGAACAGCTATGGCTACACCTTC.

This rearrangement joins TRBV9 to TRBJ1-4, with no clear D. Germline CDR1 is SGDLS and CDR2 is YYNGEE. This CDR3 contains 12 residues. Between the trimmed V and J ends, which lost 9 bases and 1 base, there was a span of 7 bases. The DNA of the CDR3 is TGTGCCACCTCGGGAACTAATGAAAAACTGTTTTTT. Encoded protein: CATSGTNEKLFF.

The V gene is TRBV5-1, the J gene TRBJ1-3, with D possibly TRBD1 on 5 matching bases. The CDR3 spans 13 residues. Germline CDR1 SGHRS, CDR2 YFSETQ. The germline V and J ends were trimmed by 0 bases and 4 bases, with 5 bases remaining between them. The CDR3 sequence: CASSLAGGNTIYF. CDR3 DNA sequence: TGCGCCAGCAGCTTGGCAGGGGGAAACACCATATATTTT. Combining the CDR3 with reference TRBV5-1 and TRBJ1-3 gives the whole variable domain KAGVTQTPRYLIKTRGQQVTLSCSPISGHRSVSWYQQTPGQGLQFLFEYFSETQRNKGNFPGRFSGRQFSNSRSEMNVSTLELGDSALYLCASSLAGGNTIYFGEGSWLTVV.

CDR3 region: CARQGARYEQYF. CDR3 DNA sequence: TGTGCCCGTCAGGGGGCGCGATACGAGCAGTACTTC. The J gene is TRBJ2-7, the V gene TRBV6-5; 8 nucleotides match TRBD1. V was clipped by 11 bases and J by 4 bases; unmatched bases: 7. The CDR3 contains 12 residues. Germline V gene lookup returns CDR1 MNHEY and CDR2 SVGAGI.

The chain employs TRBV5-5 and TRBJ2-2, with D perhaps matching TRBD1 (5 bases). CDR1 and CDR2 from the germline V gene are SGHKS and YYEKEE (reference sequence). The CDR3 runs to 17 residues. V gave up 4 bases and J gave up 3 bases, with 19 bases separating them. CDR3 in DNA: TGTGCCAGCAGCCTGCGCCAGGGAACAGCATACACCGGGGAGCTGTTTTTT. Protein: CASSLRQGTAYTGELFF.

The chain links TRBV20-1 to TRBJ2-4; 10 nucleotides match TRBD1. After removal of 6 bases from V and 7 bases from J, the junction contained 9 bases not matched to a gene. The CDR3 is 14 amino acids. CDR1 is DFQATT, CDR2 SNEGSKA, per germline (reference sequence). The CDR3 coding sequence is TGCAGTGCCAGTTTTCCGGGACAGGGGAACATTCAGTACTTC. This translates into CSASFPGQGNIQYF.

This CDR3 reads CASSQDGRGVNTEAFF. CDR3 coding DNA: TGTGCCAGCAGCCAAGATGGGAGGGGAGTTAACACTGAAGCTTTCTTT. The J gene is TRBJ1-1, the V gene TRBV3-1 (or the pseudogene TRBV3-2), with D possibly being TRBD1 (5 bases). Germline CDR1 is LGHDT and CDR2 is YNNKEL (reference sequence). This CDR3 spans 16 amino acids. The ends were cut back, 0 bases at V and 2 bases at J, with 13 bases in the middle.

The table lists this clone with a count of one. The rearrangement uses TRBV7-6 and TRBJ2-1; TRBD2 might be the D (7 bases). The CDR3 is 15 amino acids. The germline CDR1 and CDR2 sequences are SGHVS and FNYEAQ. V lost 6 bases, J lost 8 bases, and 20 bases lay in between. The CDR3 nucleotides read TGTGCCAGCAGTCTCGGAGGGGGGGCCGTCGATGAGCAGTTCTTC. This gives the protein CASSLGGGAVDEQFF.

The chain has TRBV10-3 and TRBJ1-2; 9 nucleotides line up with TRBD1. J gave up 6 bases and V 3 bases, and 5 bases lay outside the gene matches. Germline assignment: CDR1 ENHRY and CDR2 SYGVKD. The CDR3 extends over 14 amino acids. The CDR3 DNA sequence: TGTGCCATCAGTGATAACAGGGGGCGAAATGGCTACACCTTC. Its translation: CAISDNRGRNGYTF.

This clone was seen a handful of times. The chain joins TRBV4-1 to TRBJ1-4; 11 nucleotides match TRBD1. This CDR3 spans 14 amino acids. V lost 3 bases to trimming and J lost 8 bases; unmatched junction nucleotides: 2. Germline CDR1 reads MGHRA; CDR2 reads YSYEKL. CDR3 sequence: CASSQDRGREKLFF. CDR3 coding DNA: TGCGCCAGCAGCCAGGACAGGGGGCGGGAAAAACTGTTTTTT.

V and J are TRBV7-8 and TRBJ2-7, with TRBD2 as a possible D gene (5 bases). The CDR3 loop spans 14 amino acids. Germline CDR1 SGHVS, CDR2 FQNEAQ. V was clipped by 5 bases and J by 4 bases, with 15 bases between them. CDR3 loop: CASSVIARPYEQYF. The CDR3 coding sequence is TGTGCCAGCAGCGTAATAGCGAGGCCATACGAGCAGTACTTC.

The DNA for the CDR3 is TGTGCCAGAAGCTTGGTCCCAGGGGGTTTAAATGAAAAACTGTTTTTT. This codes for CARSLVPGGLNEKLFF. The chain recombines TRBV5-3 with TRBJ1-4; 7 bases agree with TRBD1. TRBV5-3 is treated as an ORF (open reading frame) with a function not yet certain. Trimming took 0 bases from V and 5 from J; bases not matched to a gene: 7. The CDR3 spans 16 residues.

This clone has a single count. The chain has TRBV6-5 and TRBJ2-1; 10 bases agree with TRBD2. Unmatched junction bases numbered 3, after V lost 8 bases and J lost 2 bases. Germline values: CDR1 MNHEY, CDR2 SVGAGI. This CDR3 has 14 residues. The chain's CDR3 is CASRTSGTYNEQFF. The CDR3 coding sequence is TGTGCCAGCCGCACTAGCGGGACCTACAATGAGCAGTTCTTC.